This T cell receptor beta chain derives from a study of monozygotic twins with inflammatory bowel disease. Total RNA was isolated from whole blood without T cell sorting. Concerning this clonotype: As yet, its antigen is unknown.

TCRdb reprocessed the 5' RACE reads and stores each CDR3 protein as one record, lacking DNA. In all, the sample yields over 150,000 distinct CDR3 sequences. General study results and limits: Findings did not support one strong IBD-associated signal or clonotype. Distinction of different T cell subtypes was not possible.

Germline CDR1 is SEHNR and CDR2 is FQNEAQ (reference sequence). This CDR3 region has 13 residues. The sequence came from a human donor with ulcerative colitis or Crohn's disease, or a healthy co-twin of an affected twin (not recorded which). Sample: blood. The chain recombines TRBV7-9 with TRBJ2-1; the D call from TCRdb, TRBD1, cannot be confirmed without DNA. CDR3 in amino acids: CASSPRQYNEQFF.